The 31 T cell receptor beta chains below come from one sample, sequenced in a study of cytomegalovirus exposure and HLA in healthy donors. It was with 60 Vbeta and 13 Jbeta primers that the PCR ran. Method: immunoSEQ multiplex PCR; TCRdb's copy keeps in-frame clones and lacks some. The table records under 300,000 clones, 72% of them present only once. The specimen sequenced was PBMCs. The receptor source for this set is a female donor in good health and CMV-seronegative.

The chain uses TRBV27 and TRBJ2-7, with a tentative D call TRBD2 (6 bases). This CDR3 is 15 amino acids long. Germline values: CDR1 MNHEY, CDR2 SMNVEV (reference sequence). Trimming took 0 bases from V and 9 from J, leaving 18 bases between them. CDR3 in DNA: TGTGCCAGCAGTTTATCTGGGGGTAGCGGACCGGTGCAGTACTTC. Protein: CASSLSGGSGPVQYF.

This clone was seen a few times. The chain combines TRBV27 with TRBJ2-5, with 8 bases that match TRBD1. The tail of the sequence fits TRBJ2-7 better, so the J call may be wrong. CDR1 and CDR2 (germline): MNHEY, SMNVEV (reference sequence). CDR3 length: 14 residues. The CDR3 coding sequence is TGTGCCAGCAGTACAGGGGGACAGACCTACGAGCAGTACTTC. This codes for CASSTGGQTYEQYF.

This chain joins TRBV6-6 and TRBJ2-7, with a weak D call TRBD1 (5 bases). This CDR3 is 12 amino acids long. The germline V and J ends were trimmed by 6 bases and 4 bases, with 10 bases remaining between them. In germline, CDR1 is MNHNY, CDR2 SVGAGI (reference sequence). CDR3 amino acids: CASRQQVYEQYF. In nucleotides, the CDR3 is TGTGCCAGCAGGCAACAGGTTTACGAGCAGTACTTC.

In its sample, this clone was seen a few times. The chain links TRBV10-1 to TRBJ2-7, with 11 bases identical to TRBD1. Germline V gene lookup returns CDR1 WNHNN and CDR2 SYGVQD (reference sequence). This CDR3 contains 13 residues. Unmatched junction bases numbered 7, after V lost 10 bases and J lost 5 bases. This CDR3 reads CATLGQGANEQYF. For the CDR3, the DNA is TGCGCCACCCTCGGACAGGGGGCAAACGAGCAGTACTTC.

This chain uses TRBV6-1 with TRBJ1-5; TRBD1 matches at 8 bases. CDR3 length: 14 residues. The V gene end was trimmed by 3 bases and the J gene end by 6 bases; junction bases not matched to a gene: 4. The germline V gene has CDR1 MNHNS and CDR2 SASEGT. The CDR3 is CASSDGQGGQPQHF. CDR3 sequence (DNA): TGTGCCAGCAGTGATGGACAGGGCGGTCAGCCCCAGCATTTT.

The V and J genes are TRBV5-1 and TRBJ2-2; D perhaps matches TRBD2 (5 bases). Trimming removed 4 bases from V and 6 bases from J, with 16 bases in between. In germline, CDR1 is SGHRS, CDR2 YFSETQ. CDR3 length equals 15 residues. CDR3 loop: CASSLADGSAGELFF. The CDR3 DNA is TGCGCCAGCAGCCTCGCGGATGGGAGTGCCGGGGAGCTGTTTTTT.

This chain links TRBV7-8 with TRBJ2-1; possibly TRBD1 for D (5 bases). The CDR3 sequence is 13 residues long. V lost 3 bases to trimming and J lost 8 bases, with 11 bases between them. CDR1 SGHVS and CDR2 FQNEAQ come from the germline V gene. This CDR3 reads CASSLGPWDEQFF. As DNA, the CDR3 is TGTGCCAGCAGCTTGGGGCCGTGGGATGAGCAGTTCTTC.

This chain connects TRBV28 to TRBJ2-1; TRBD1 aligns across 8 bases. The CDR3 extends over 16 amino acids. Losses at the gene ends were 3 bases for V and 8 bases for J; bases not matched to a gene: 12. Germline V gene sequence: CDR1 MDHEN, CDR2 SYDVKM. In nucleotides, the CDR3 is TGTGCCAGCAGTTTTCCCCATCGACAGGGGACCCATGAGCAGTTCTTC. Amino acid sequence: CASSFPHRQGTHEQFF.

This rearrangement joins TRBV10-3 to TRBJ2-3; unclear D gene. CDR3 length: 11 residues. Deletions cut 6 bases from V and 4 bases from J, with 5 bases between. Looked up from germline, CDR1 is ENHRY and CDR2 is SYGVKD. CDR3 bases: TGTGCCATCAGATTCGCAGATACGCAGTATTTT. As protein: CAIRFADTQYF.

This clone was counted between two and nine times. The chain has TRBV18 and TRBJ2-1; 7 nucleotides match TRBD1. The CDR3 spans 13 residues. Germline V gene sequence: CDR1 KGHSH, CDR2 LQKENI. With 2 bases clipped from V and 7 bases from J, the junction kept 2 bases outside the gene matches. The CDR3 sequence is CASSPVRGNEQFF. The CDR3 nucleotides are TGTGCCAGCTCACCAGTCAGGGGGAATGAGCAGTTCTTC. The complete variable domain, with remaining parts taken from reference TRBV18 and TRBJ2-1, reads NAGVMQNPRHLVRRRGQEARLRCSPMKGHSHVYWYRQLPEEGLKFMVYLQKENIIDESGMPKERFSAEFPKEGPSILRIQQVVRGDSAAYFCASSPVRGNEQFFGPGTRLTVL.

This clone showed up just a few times. The J gene is TRBJ2-7, the V gene TRBV4-1; 11 positions match TRBD2. Germline lookup yields CDR1 MGHRA and CDR2 YSYEKL. The CDR3 is 15 amino acids. V lost 3 bases and J lost 2; bases outside the gene matches: 3. The CDR3 DNA follows: TGCGCCAGCAGCCAGTTAGCGGGAGGGGCCTACGAGCAGTACTTC. Amino acid sequence: CASSQLAGGAYEQYF.

The chain carries TRBV5-1 and TRBJ1-2; D is ambiguous. Per the germline V gene, CDR1 is SGHRS and CDR2 is YFSETQ. The V end was cut by 4 bases, the J end by 6 bases, with 13 bases between. CDR3 size: 13 residues. The CDR3 region has the DNA TGCGCCAGCAGCGTCTTGGGAGGACATGGCTACACCTTC. This sequence encodes CASSVLGGHGYTF.

The chain recombines TRBV29-1 with TRBJ2-4, with a weak D call TRBD2 (6 bases). Trimming shortened V by 4 bases and J by 0 bases, and 10 bases separated the two germline ends. The CDR3 length is 14 residues. Looked up from germline, CDR1 is SQVTM and CDR2 is ANQGSEA. The CDR3 reads CSVVGGLAKNIQYF. Written as DNA, the CDR3 is TGCAGCGTTGTTGGGGGACTAGCCAAAAACATTCAGTACTTC.

This rearrangement joins TRBV5-4 to TRBJ2-5, with TRBD1 as a possible D gene (7 bases). V shed 4 bases and J shed 2 bases, with 15 bases lying between them. Germline V CDR1 and CDR2: SGHNT, YYREEE (reference sequence). There are 15 residues in the CDR3. The CDR3 DNA sequence: TGTGCCAGCAGCCCCGCGGGACAGTCTCAAGAGACCCAGTACTTC. It codes for CASSPAGQSQETQYF.

The genes are TRBV27 and TRBJ2-7, with 9 bases lining up with TRBD2. Germline CDR1 MNHEY, CDR2 SMNVEV (reference sequence). The CDR3 length is 14 residues. V trimming: 10 bases; J trimming: 3 bases; junction bases outside the gene matches: 10. The CDR3, as DNA: TGTGCCACCCGCGCGGCGGGAGGGTTCTACGAGCAGTACTTC. Protein product: CATRAAGGFYEQYF.

The genes are TRBV6-6 and TRBJ1-2; D not certain. Trimming cost V 0 bases and J 0 bases, with 8 bases left between them. Germline V gene sequence: CDR1 MNHNY, CDR2 SVGAGI (reference sequence). This CDR3 is 15 amino acids long. The CDR3 loop reads CASSYSQRANYGYTF. For the CDR3, the DNA is TGTGCCAGCAGTTACTCGCAGCGGGCTAACTATGGCTACACCTTC.

The V call is TRBV19, the J call TRBJ2-7; 9 bases agree with TRBD1. CDR3 length equals 14 residues. Trimming took 5 bases from V and 0 from J; bases not matched to a gene: 2. The V gene's germline CDR1 is LNHDA and CDR2 SQIVND (reference sequence). The CDR3 sequence is CASSRDRDSYEQYF. CDR3 in DNA: TGTGCCAGTAGTCGGGACAGGGACTCCTACGAGCAGTACTTC.

This clone showed up just a few times. The rearrangement uses TRBV4-2 and TRBJ2-3; 11 bases agree with TRBD2. V lost 5 bases and J lost 6; bases outside the gene matches: 4. Germline V gene sequence: CDR1 LGHNA, CDR2 YNFKEQ. The CDR3 runs to 14 residues. The CDR3 protein is CASSLLAGADTQYF. The CDR3 region has the DNA TGTGCCAGCAGCTTACTAGCGGGAGCGGATACGCAGTATTTT.

This clone has more than one count but fewer than ten. The V call is TRBV10-2, the J call TRBJ2-7; TRBD2 is a possible D gene (6 bases). Germline V lookup: CDR1 WSHSY, CDR2 SAAADI. The CDR3 runs 11 residues. Between the trimmed V and J ends, which lost 5 bases and 6 bases, there was a span of 8 bases. The CDR3 nucleotides read TGCGCCAGCAGTCGTAGCGGCGAGCAGTACTTC. Translated, it gives CASSRSGEQYF.

The chain is built from TRBV30 and TRBJ1-4; a possible D gene is TRBD1 (6 bases). This CDR3 has 13 residues. V gave up 1 base and J gave up 7 bases, with 10 bases separating them. Germline V gene sequence: CDR1 GTSNPN, CDR2 SVGIG (reference sequence). The CDR3 nucleotides read TGTGCCTGGAGTGGGGGAGGGGGTGAAAAACTGTTTTTT. It is translated as CAWSGGGGEKLFF.

The chain uses TRBV6-4 and TRBJ2-1, with 10 bases aligning to TRBD2. The CDR3 is 15 residues long. Germline V gene sequence: CDR1 MRHNA, CDR2 SNTAGT. V shed 6 bases, J shed 7 bases, and the junction held 9 bases outside the gene matches. The DNA for the CDR3 is TGTGCCAGCAGCTTCGAAGCGGGAGGGCCTAATGAGCAGTTCTTC. It encodes CASSFEAGGPNEQFF.

This clone occurred once. The chain is built from TRBV6-5 and TRBJ2-7; 13 bases fit TRBD2. Germline V gene data show CDR1 as MNHEY and CDR2 as SVGAGI. V lost 5 bases, J lost 4 bases, and 2 bases stayed unmatched. The CDR3 totals 14 residues. CDR3 in DNA: TGTGCCAGCAGTACGGGACTAGCGGGATACGAGCAGTACTTC. It encodes CASSTGLAGYEQYF.

V and J are TRBV7-9 and TRBJ2-7; D gene uncertain. This CDR3 contains 12 residues. Germline CDR1 SEHNR, CDR2 FQNEAQ (reference sequence). The ends were cut back, 5 bases at V and 4 bases at J, with 9 bases in the middle. The CDR3 coding sequence is TGTGCCAGCAGCGCGTACCTTTACGAGCAGTACTTC. Translated: CASSAYLYEQYF.

This clone showed up just a few times. The chain employs TRBV27 and TRBJ1-3, with TRBD1 matching 7 bases. The CDR3 is 13 residues long. The V gene's germline CDR1 is MNHEY and CDR2 SMNVEV (reference sequence). Trimming removed 3 bases from V and 4 bases from J; junction bases left unmatched: 0. The CDR3 sequence: CASSLGQGNTIYF. Written as DNA, the CDR3 is TGTGCCAGCAGTTTGGGACAGGGAAACACCATATATTTT.

This clone was seen a handful of times. The chain has TRBV6-5 and TRBJ1-2; D gene unclear. There are 14 residues in the CDR3. With 4 bases removed from V and 5 bases from J, the gap between germline ends came to 14 bases. CDR1 is MNHEY and CDR2 is SVGAGI in the germline V gene. In DNA, the CDR3 is TGTGCCAGCAGTTCCGTTTTCAAAGAGTATGGCTACACCTTC. Its translation: CASSSVFKEYGYTF.

The chain combines TRBV27 with TRBJ2-7, with a possible D match to TRBD2 (6 bases). Looked up from germline, CDR1 is MNHEY and CDR2 is SMNVEV (reference sequence). V lost 10 bases to trimming and J lost 3 bases, with 16 bases between them. CDR3 size: 13 residues. The CDR3 bases are TGTGCCACCGGGGGTGGGCCCCTCTACGAGCAGTACTTC. Its protein product is CATGGGPLYEQYF.

The rearrangement joins TRBV25-1 to TRBJ1-1, with TRBD1 matching over 7 bases. The V gene's germline CDR1 is MGHDK and CDR2 SYGVNS. Losses at the gene ends were 1 base for V and 4 bases for J; bases not matched to a gene: 6. The CDR3 is made up of 15 amino acids. This chain's CDR3 is CASSELGAGGTEAFF. CDR3 sequence (DNA): TGTGCCAGCAGTGAATTAGGGGCAGGGGGCACTGAAGCTTTCTTT.

The chain carries TRBV6-6 and TRBJ2-7, with TRBD2 matching over 11 bases. Trimming at V came to 7 bases and at J to 3 bases, leaving 5 bases not matched to a gene. Germline V gives CDR1 MNHNY, CDR2 SVGAGI (reference sequence). This CDR3 has 14 amino acids. The CDR3 sequence is CASNLAGGIYEQYF. CDR3 bases: TGTGCCAGCAATTTAGCGGGAGGGATCTACGAGCAGTACTTC.

The CDR3 DNA is TGTGCCAGCAGTCCGCTATTGAGTTCTGGGGCCAACGTCCTGACTTTC. It is translated as CASSPLLSSGANVLTF. The chain has TRBV6-6 and TRBJ2-6; D remains ambiguous. Germline loops: CDR1 MNHNY, CDR2 SVGAGI (reference sequence). The CDR3 spans 16 residues. Trimming cost V 5 bases and J 1 base, with 12 bases left between them.

The chain carries TRBV9 and TRBJ1-4; no clear D. This CDR3 is 17 amino acids long. V was pared by 3 bases and J by 5 bases, with 20 bases between. The germline gives CDR1 SGDLS, CDR2 YYNGEE. CDR3 nucleotide sequence: TGTGCCAGCAGCGCCCGGAGGGAGGGCAGGCGAAATGAAAAACTGTTTTTT. It specifies CASSARREGRRNEKLFF.

J is TRBJ2-1 and V is TRBV28, with 14 bases aligning to TRBD2. The CDR3 consists of 15 residues. Trimming cost V 10 bases and J 7 bases; bases outside gene matches: 9. In germline, CDR1 is MDHEN, CDR2 SYDVKM. CDR3 nucleotide sequence: TGTGCCACCGCAAGACTAGCGGGAGGGGTAAATGAGCAGTTCTTC. This translates into CATARLAGGVNEQFF.